This entry is about one TCR beta chain. The target antigen is unknown. V shed 6 bases and J shed 9 bases, with 12 bases lying between them. This CDR3 is 13 amino acids long. Germline V gene sequence: CDR1 WNHNN, CDR2 SYGVQD (reference sequence). Profiling relied on immunoSEQ multiplex PCR, and the TCRdb table lists in-frame clones only, not all of them. The repertoire holds 90,000 to 150,000 clones, with about 85% as singletons. This sample is drawn from a study of cytomegalovirus exposure and HLA in healthy donors. The study drew the donors from its 120-subject validation cohort, separate from the approximately 700-subject first cohort. Points from the study as a whole: Cytomegalovirus-associated TCR beta chains were listed, numbering some 170. Rare TCR sequences predominated, though certain public TCRs were found in many donors. Cytomegalovirus status was reportedly diagnosed by the classifier with high specificity and sensitivity.

The chain joins TRBV10-1 to TRBJ1-6; D is possibly TRBD1 (6 bases). Source material: PBMCs. This receptor was obtained from a man younger than 35 in good health and CMV-seropositive. In nucleotides, the CDR3 is TGCGCCAGCAGCCCAGACAGGACTTCACCCCTCCACTTT. This gives the protein CASSPDRTSPLHF.